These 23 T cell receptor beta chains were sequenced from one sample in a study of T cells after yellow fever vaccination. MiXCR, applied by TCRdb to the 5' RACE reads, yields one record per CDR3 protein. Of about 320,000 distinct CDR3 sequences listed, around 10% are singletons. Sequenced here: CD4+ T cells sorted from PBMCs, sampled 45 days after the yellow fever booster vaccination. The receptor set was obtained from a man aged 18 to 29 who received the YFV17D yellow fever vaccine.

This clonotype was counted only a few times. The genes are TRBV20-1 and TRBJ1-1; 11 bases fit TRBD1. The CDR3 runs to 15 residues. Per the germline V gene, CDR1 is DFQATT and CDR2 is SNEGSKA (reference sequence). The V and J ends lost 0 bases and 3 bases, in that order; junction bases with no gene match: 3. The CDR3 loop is CSARDRDRGYTEAFF. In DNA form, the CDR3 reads TGCAGTGCTAGAGACCGGGACAGGGGGTACACTGAAGCTTTCTTT.

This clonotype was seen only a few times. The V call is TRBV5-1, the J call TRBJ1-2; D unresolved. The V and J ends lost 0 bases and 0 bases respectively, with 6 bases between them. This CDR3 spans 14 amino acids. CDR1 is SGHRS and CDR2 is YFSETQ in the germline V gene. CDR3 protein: CASSLETANYGYTF. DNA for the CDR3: TGCGCCAGCAGCTTGGAGACCGCTAACTATGGCTACACCTTC.

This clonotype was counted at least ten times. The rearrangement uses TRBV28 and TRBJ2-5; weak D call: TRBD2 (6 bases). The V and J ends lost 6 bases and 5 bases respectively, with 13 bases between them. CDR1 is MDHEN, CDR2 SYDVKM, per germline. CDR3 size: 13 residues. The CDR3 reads CASSDREQETQYF. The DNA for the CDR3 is TGTGCCAGCAGCGACCGGGAGCAGGAGACCCAGTACTTC.

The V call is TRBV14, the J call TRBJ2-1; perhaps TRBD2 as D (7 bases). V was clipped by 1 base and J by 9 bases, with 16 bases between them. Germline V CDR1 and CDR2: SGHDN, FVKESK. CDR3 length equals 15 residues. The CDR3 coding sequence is TGTGCCAGCAGCCAAGTTGGCGGGGGCCCTTCTGAGCAGTTCTTC. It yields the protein CASSQVGGGPSEQFF.

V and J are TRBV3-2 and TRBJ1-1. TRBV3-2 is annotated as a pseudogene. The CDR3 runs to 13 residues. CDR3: CAGTHRKNTEAFF. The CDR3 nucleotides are TGTGCCGGAACCCACAGAAAGAACACTGAAGCTTTCTTT.

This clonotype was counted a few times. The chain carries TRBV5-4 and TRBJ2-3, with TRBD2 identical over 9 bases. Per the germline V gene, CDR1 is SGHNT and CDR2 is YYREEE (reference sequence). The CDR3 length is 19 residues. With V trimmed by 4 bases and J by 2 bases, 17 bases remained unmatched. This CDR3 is CASSPWGGGVPSSTDTQYF. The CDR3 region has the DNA TGTGCCAGCAGCCCCTGGGGCGGGGGGGTCCCCTCCTCCACAGATACGCAGTATTTT.

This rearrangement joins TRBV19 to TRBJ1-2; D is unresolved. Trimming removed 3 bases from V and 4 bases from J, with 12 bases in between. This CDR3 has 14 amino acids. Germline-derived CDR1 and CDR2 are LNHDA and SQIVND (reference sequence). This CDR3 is CASSMRGGSYGYTF. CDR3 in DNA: TGTGCCAGTAGTATGAGAGGCGGTTCCTATGGCTACACCTTC.

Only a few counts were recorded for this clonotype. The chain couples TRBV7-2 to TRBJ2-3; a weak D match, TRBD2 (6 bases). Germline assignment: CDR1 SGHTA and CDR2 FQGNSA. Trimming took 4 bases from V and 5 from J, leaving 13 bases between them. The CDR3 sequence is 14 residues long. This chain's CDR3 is CASSSEGRGDTQYF. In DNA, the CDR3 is TGTGCCAGCAGCTCGGAGGGCCGTGGAGATACGCAGTATTTT. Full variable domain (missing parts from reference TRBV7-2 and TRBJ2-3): GAGVSQSPSNKVTEKGKDVELRCDPISGHTALYWYRQSLGQGLEFLIYFQGNSAPDKSGLPSDRFSAERTGGSVSTLTIQRTQQEDSAVYLCASSSEGRGDTQYFGPGTRLTVL.

The CDR3 nucleotides read TGTGCCAGCAGCCCCGACGGGGGGGGCACCTACGAGCAGTACTTC. It is translated as CASSPDGGGTYEQYF. The V call is TRBV28, the J call TRBJ2-7, with 8 bases fitting TRBD2. Germline V gene data show CDR1 as MDHEN and CDR2 as SYDVKM. CDR3 length: 15 residues. The V and J ends lost 6 bases and 2 bases, in that order; junction bases with no gene match: 9.

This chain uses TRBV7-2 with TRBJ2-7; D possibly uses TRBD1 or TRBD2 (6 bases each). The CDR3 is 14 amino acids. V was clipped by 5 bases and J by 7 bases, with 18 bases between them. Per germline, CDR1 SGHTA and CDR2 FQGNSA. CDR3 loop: CASSLMGGREEQYF. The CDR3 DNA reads TGTGCCAGCAGCCTGATGGGGGGCCGGGAGGAGCAGTACTTC.

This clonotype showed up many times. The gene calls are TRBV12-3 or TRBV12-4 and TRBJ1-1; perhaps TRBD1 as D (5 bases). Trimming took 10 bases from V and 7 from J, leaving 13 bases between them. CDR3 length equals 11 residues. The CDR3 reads CATQTGIEAFF. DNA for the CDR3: TGTGCCACCCAAACAGGAATTGAAGCTTTCTTT.

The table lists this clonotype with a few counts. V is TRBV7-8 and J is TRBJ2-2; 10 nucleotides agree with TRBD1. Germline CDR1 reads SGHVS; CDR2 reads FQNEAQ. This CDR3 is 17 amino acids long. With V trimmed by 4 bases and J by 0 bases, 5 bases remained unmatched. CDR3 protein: CASSSGTGDSNTGELFF. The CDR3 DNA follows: TGTGCCAGCAGCTCCGGGACAGGGGACTCGAACACCGGGGAGCTGTTTTTT.

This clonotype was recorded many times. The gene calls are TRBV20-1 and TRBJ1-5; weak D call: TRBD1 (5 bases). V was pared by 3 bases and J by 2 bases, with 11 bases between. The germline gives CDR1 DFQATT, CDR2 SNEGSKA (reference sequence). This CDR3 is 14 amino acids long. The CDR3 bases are TGCAGTGCTAGGGGGGACGGGGGCAATCAGCCCCAGCATTTT. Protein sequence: CSARGDGGNQPQHF.

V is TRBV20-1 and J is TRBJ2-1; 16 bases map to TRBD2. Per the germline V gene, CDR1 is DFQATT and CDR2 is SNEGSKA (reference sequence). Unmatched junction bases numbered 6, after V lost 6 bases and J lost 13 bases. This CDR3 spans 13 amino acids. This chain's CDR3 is CSAGLAGGPGQFF. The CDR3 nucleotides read TGCAGTGCGGGACTAGCGGGGGGGCCTGGTCAGTTCTTC.

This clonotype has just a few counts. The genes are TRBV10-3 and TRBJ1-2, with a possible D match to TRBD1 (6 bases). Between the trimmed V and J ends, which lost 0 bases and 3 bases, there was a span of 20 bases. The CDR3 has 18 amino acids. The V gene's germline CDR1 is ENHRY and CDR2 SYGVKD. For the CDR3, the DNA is TGTGCCATCAGTGAGTCGACGTCCAGGACAGCCCGTCACTATGGCTACACCTTC. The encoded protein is CAISESTSRTARHYGYTF.

The CDR3 here is CASFPGNSRYNEQFF. CDR3 DNA sequence: TGCGCCAGCTTCCCAGGGAACAGTCGTTACAATGAGCAGTTCTTC. The V gene is TRBV5-1, the J gene TRBJ2-1; D possibly corresponds to TRBD1 (5 bases). The germline CDR1 and CDR2 sequences are SGHRS and YFSETQ. This CDR3 has 15 residues. V dropped 7 bases and J dropped 4 bases, with 18 bases sitting between them.

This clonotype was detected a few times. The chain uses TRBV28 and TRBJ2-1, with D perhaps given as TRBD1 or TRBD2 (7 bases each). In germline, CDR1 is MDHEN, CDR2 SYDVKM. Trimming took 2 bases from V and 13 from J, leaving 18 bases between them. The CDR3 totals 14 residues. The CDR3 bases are TGTGCCAGCAGTTTACACGCAGGGGGGGCGTCCCAGTTCTTC. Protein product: CASSLHAGGASQFF.

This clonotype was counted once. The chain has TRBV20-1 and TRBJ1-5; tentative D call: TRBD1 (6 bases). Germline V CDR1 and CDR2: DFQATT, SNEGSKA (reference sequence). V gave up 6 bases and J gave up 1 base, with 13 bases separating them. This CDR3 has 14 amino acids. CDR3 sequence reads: CSAAATGSNQPQHF. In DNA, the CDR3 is TGCAGTGCCGCGGCTACAGGGAGCAATCAGCCCCAGCATTTT.

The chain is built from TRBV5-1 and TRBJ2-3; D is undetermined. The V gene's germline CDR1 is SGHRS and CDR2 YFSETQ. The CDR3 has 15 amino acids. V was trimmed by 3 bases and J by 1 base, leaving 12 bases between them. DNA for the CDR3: TGCGCCAGCAGCTGGAACGGGCAGGGCACAGATACGCAGTATTTT. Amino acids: CASSWNGQGTDTQYF.

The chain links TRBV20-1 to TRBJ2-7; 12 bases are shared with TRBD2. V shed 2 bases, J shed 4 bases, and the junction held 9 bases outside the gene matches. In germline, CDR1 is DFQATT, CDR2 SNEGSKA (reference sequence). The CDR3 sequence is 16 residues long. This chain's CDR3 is CSARIGLAGGRYEQYF. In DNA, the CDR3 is TGCAGTGCTAGAATAGGGCTAGCGGGGGGGCGTTACGAGCAGTACTTC.

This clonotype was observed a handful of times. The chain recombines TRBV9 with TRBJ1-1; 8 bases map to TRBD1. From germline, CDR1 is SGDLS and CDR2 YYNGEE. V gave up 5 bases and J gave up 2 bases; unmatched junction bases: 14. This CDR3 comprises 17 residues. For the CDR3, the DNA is TGTGCCAGCAGGGTTTCAGGGGGCAAGGGGTTTAACACTGAAGCTTTCTTT. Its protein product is CASRVSGGKGFNTEAFF.

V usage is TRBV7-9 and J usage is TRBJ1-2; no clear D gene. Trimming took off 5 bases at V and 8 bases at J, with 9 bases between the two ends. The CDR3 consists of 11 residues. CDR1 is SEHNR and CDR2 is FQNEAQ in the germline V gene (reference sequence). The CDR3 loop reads CASSEGRGYTF. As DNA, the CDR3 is TGTGCCAGCAGCGAGGGCCGGGGCTACACCTTC. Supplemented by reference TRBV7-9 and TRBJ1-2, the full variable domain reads DTGVSQNPRHKITKRGQNVTFRCDPISEHNRLYWYRQTLGQGPEFLTYFQNEAQLEKSRLLSDRFSAERPKGSFSTLEIQRTEQGDSAMYLCASSEGRGYTFGSGTRLTVV.

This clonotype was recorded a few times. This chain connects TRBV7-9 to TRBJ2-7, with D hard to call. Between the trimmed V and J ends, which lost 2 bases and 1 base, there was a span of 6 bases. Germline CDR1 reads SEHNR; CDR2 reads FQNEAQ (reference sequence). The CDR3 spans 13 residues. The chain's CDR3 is CASSLHPSYEQYV. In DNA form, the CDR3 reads TGTGCCAGCAGCTTACACCCATCCTACGAGCAGTACGTC.